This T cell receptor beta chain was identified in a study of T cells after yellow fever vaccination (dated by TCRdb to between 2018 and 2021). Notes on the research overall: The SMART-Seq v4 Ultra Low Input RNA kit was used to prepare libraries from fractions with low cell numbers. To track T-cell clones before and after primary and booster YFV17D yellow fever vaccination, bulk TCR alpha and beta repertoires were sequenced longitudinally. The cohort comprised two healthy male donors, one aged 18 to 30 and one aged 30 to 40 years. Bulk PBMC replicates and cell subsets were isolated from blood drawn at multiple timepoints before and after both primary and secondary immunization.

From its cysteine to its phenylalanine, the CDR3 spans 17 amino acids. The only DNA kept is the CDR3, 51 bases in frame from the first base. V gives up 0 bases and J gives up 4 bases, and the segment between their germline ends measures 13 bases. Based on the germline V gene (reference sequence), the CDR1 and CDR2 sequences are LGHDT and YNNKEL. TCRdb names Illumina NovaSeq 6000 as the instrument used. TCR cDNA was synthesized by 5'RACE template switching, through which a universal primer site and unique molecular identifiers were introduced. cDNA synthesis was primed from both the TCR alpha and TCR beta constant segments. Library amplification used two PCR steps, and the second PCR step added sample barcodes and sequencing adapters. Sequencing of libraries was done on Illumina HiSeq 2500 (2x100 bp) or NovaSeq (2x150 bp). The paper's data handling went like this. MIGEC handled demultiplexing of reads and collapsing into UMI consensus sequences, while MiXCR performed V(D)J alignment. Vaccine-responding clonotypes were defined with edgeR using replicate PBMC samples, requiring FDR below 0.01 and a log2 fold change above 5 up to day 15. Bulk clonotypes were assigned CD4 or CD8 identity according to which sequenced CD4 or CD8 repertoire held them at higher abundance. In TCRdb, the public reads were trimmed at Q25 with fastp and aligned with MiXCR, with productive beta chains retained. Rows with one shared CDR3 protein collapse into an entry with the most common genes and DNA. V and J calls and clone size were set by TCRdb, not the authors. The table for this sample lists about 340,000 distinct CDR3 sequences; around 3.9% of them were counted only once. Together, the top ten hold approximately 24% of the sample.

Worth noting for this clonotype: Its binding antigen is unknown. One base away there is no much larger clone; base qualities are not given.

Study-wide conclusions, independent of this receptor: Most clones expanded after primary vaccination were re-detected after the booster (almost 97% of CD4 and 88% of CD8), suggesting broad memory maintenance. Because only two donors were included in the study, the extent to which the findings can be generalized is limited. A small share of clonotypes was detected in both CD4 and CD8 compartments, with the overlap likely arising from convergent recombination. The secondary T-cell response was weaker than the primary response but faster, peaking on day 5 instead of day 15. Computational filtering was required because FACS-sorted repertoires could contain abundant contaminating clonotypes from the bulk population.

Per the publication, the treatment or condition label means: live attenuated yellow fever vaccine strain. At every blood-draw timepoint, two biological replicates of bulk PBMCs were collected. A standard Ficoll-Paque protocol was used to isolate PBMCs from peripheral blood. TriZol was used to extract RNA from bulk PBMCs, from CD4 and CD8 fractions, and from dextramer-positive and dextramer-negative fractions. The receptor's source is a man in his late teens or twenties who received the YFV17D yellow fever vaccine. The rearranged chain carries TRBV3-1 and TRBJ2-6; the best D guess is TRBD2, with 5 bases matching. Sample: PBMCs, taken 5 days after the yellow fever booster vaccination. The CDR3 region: CASSQDVDSRGANVLTF. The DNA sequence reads TGTGCCAGCAGCCAAGATGTGGACTCCCGGGGGGCCAACGTCCTGACTTTC.